The T cell receptor beta chain described here comes from a study of blood T cell repertoires in COVID-19. Across the study: Acute and convalescent COVID-19 specimens originated in the United States, Italy and Spain.

Per the original data handling: Amplification of reference gene primers provided the estimated nucleated cell counts. The protocol was immunoSEQ multiplex PCR, while the TCRdb copy is restricted to in-frame clones and leaves out a portion. D and trimming come from the DNA, and the V and J calls and clone size come from that table. The data contain 450,000 or so clones, 89% of them singletons. Seattle researchers signed up patients amid active infection and tracked them longitudinally. The germline CDR1 and CDR2 sequences are LGHNA and YNFKEQ. The trim removed 4 bases at V and 5 bases at J, leaving 9 bases unmatched. This CDR3 is 15 amino acids long.

This rearrangement joins TRBV4-2 to TRBJ2-5; 8 nucleotides agree with TRBD1. Sequencing input: peripheral blood. The receptor was isolated from a young man with COVID-19, enrolled during active disease. The CDR3 DNA follows: TGTGCCAGCAGCCCAGAGGACAGGGTAAGGGAGACCCAGTACTTC. Translation gives CASSPEDRVRETQYF.